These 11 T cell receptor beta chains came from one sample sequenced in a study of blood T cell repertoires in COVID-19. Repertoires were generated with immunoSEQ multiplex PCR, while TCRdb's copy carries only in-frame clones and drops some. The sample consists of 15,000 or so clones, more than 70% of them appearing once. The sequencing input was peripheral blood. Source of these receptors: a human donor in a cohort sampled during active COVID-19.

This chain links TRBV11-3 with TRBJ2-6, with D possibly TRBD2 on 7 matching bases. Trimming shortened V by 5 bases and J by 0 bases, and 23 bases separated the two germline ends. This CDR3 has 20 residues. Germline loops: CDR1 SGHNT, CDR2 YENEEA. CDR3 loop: CASSGRGGWILDSGANVLTF. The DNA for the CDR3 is TGTGCCAGCAGCGGTAGGGGGGGGTGGATCTTAGACTCTGGGGCCAACGTCCTGACTTTC.

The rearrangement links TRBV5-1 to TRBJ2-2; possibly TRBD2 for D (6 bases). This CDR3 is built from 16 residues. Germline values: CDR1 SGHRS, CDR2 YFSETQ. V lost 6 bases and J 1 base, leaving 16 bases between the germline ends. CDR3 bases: TGCGCCAGCATGGATGTTGGGGGGTTGAACACCGGGGAGCTGTTTTTT. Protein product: CASMDVGGLNTGELFF. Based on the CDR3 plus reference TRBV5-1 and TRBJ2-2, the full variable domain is KAGVTQTPRYLIKTRGQQVTLSCSPISGHRSVSWYQQTPGQGLQFLFEYFSETQRNKGNFPGRFSGRQFSNSRSEMNVSTLELGDSALYLCASMDVGGLNTGELFFGEGSRLTVL.

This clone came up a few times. CDR3 nucleotides: TGCGCCAGCAGCCCCCCTCACGGGGAAACCGGGGAGCTGTTTTTT. The encoded protein is CASSPPHGETGELFF. This chain joins TRBV4-1 and TRBJ2-2, with D possibly matching TRBD2 (5 bases). Germline V gene sequence: CDR1 MGHRA, CDR2 YSYEKL. V dropped 4 bases and J dropped 5 bases, with 14 bases sitting between them. The CDR3 is made up of 15 amino acids.

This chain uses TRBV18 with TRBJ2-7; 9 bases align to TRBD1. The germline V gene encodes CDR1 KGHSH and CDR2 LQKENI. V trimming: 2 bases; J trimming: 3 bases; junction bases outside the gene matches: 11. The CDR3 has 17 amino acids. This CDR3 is CASSPSKTGTGNYEQYF. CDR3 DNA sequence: TGTGCCAGCTCACCAAGCAAGACCGGGACAGGGAACTACGAGCAGTACTTC.

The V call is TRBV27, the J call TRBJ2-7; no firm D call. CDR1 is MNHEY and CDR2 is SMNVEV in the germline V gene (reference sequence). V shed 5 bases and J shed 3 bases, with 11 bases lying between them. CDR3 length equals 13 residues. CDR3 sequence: CASSPGLDYEQYF. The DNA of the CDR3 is TGTGCCAGCAGTCCCGGGTTAGACTACGAGCAGTACTTC.

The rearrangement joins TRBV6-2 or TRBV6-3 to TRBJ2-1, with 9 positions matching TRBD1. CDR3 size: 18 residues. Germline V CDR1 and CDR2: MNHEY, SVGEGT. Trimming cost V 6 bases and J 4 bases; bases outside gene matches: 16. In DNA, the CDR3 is TGTGCCAGCAGCCCTACCCTGTCCGGACAGGGGAGGTACAATGAGCAGTTCTTC. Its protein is CASSPTLSGQGRYNEQFF.

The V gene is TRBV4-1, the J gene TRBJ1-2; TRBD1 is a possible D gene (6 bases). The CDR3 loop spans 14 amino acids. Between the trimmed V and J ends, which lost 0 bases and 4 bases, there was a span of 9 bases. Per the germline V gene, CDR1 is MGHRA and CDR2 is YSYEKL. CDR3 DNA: TGCGCCAGCAGCCAAGAGCAACAGGGCTATGGCTACACCTTC. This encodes CASSQEQQGYGYTF.

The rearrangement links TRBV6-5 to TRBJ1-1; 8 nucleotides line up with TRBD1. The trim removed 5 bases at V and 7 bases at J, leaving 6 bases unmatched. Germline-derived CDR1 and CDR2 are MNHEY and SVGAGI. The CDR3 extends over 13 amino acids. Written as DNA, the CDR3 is TGTGCCAGCAGTCCAAGGACAGGGCGTGAAGCTTTCTTT. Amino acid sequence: CASSPRTGREAFF.

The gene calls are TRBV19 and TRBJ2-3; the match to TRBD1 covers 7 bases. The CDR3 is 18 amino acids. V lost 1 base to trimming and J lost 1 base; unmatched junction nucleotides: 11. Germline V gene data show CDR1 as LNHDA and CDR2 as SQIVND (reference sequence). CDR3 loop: CASSIAHRPGQRTDTQYF. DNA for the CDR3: TGTGCCAGTAGTATAGCCCACAGACCGGGACAGCGCACAGATACGCAGTATTTT.

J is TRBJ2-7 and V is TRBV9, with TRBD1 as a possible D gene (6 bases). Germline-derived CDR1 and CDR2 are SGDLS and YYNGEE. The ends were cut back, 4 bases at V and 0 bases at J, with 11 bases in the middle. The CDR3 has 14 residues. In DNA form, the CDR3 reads TGTGCCAGCAGCAGGGGACAAAGCTCCTACGAGCAGTACTTC. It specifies CASSRGQSSYEQYF.

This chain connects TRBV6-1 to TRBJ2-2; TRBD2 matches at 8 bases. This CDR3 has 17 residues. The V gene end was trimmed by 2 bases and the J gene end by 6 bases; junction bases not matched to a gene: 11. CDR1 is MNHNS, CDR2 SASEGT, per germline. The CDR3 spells CASSELRSGSMAGELFF. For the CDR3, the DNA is TGTGCCAGCAGTGAACTTCGAAGCGGGAGTATGGCCGGGGAGCTGTTTTTT.